The TCR beta chain described here comes from a study of cytomegalovirus exposure and HLA in healthy donors. Of note for this clone: The antigen remains unidentified.

The study ran its PCR with 60 Vbeta and 13 Jbeta primers. Sequencing was performed with immunoSEQ multiplex PCR; in TCRdb, only in-frame clones are kept and a portion is missing. This sample's clone table lists 25,000 to 40,000 clones. Overall study findings and caveats: The study listed approximately 170 cytomegalovirus-associated TCR beta chains. The HLA-A and HLA-B alleles of most subjects were reportedly predicted accurately from TCR beta sequences. Most of the TCR beta V segments (in an earlier analysis) were productive either about 87% or about 30% of the time.

Germline V gene data show CDR1 as SGHTA and CDR2 as FQGNSA. Trimming pared 5 bases from V and 0 bases from J, leaving 6 bases between. This CDR3 is 13 amino acids long. The specimen sequenced was PBMCs. The rearrangement links TRBV7-2 to TRBJ2-3; the D is unclear. The receptor's source is a woman aged 35 to 49 in good health and CMV-seropositive. CDR3 residues: CASSPQSTDTQYF. CDR3 bases: TGTGCCAGCAGCCCACAGAGCACAGATACGCAGTATTTT.